This T cell receptor beta chain was identified in a study of shared clonotypes between healthy human individuals. The junction had 3 bases not matched to a gene; V was cut back by 4 bases and J by 0 bases. Germline V gives CDR1 MNHEY, CDR2 SMNVEV (reference sequence). The CDR3 covers 14 residues. In replicate PCRs of unsorted PBMC, around 310 ng DNA, 31,000 or so T cell genomes, was used. Clones were read by immunoSEQ multiplex PCR, and TCRdb kept only the in-frame ones, dropping some. The sample lists about 490,000 clones, roughly four fifths occurring once. Broader study findings: The sole specimen, blood, was sampled, and tissue repertoires likely differ. A limitation of the genetic and exposure-history diversity represented arose from few donors.

Only a few counts were recorded for this clone. As yet, its antigen is unknown. J is TRBJ2-7 and V is TRBV27, with 7 bases lining up with TRBD1. Sequencing was carried out using PBMCs. The clonotype was recovered from a woman aged 40 to 55 in good health. Some clones in this sample may be carry-over from other donors' samples. The CDR3 DNA reads TGTGCCAGCAGTTGGGACAGAAGCTCCTACGAGCAGTACTTC. As protein: CASSWDRSSYEQYF.